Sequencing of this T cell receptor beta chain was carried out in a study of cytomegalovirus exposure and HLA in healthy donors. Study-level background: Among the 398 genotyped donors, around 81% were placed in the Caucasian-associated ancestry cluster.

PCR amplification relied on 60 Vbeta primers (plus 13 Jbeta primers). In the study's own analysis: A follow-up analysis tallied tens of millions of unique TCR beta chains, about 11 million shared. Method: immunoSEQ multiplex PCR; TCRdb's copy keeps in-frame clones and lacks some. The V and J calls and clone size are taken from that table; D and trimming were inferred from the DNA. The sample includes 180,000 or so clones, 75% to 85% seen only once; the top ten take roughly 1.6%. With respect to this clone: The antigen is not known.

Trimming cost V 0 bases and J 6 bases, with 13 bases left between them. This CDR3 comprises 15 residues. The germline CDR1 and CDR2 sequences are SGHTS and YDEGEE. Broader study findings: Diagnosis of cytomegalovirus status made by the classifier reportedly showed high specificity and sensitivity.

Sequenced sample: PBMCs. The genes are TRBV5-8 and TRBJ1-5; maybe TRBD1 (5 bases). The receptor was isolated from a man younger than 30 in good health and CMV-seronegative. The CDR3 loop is CASSLGGEDGQPQHF. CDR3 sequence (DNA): TGTGCCAGCAGCTTGGGGGGGGAGGATGGTCAGCCCCAGCATTTT.